The 5 T cell receptor beta chains below were found in one sample sequenced in a study of identical twins. One entry per CDR3 protein results from TCRdb running MiXCR on the 5' RACE reads. Seen here are around 1.7 million distinct CDR3 sequences, around 33% observed once, and the top ten hold over 0.25%. What was sequenced was cord blood. Receptor source: a newborn girl in good health.

The V and J genes are TRBV12-3 or TRBV12-4 and TRBJ2-5; no clear D gene. Trimming cost V 3 bases and J 2 bases, with 19 bases left between them. The CDR3 runs 17 residues. The CDR3 reads CASSFSLYTESQETQYF. The CDR3 DNA is TGTGCCAGCAGTTTCTCATTATATACGGAATCTCAAGAGACCCAGTACTTC.

The J gene is TRBJ2-5, the V gene TRBV7-2; D remains ambiguous. The length of the CDR3 is 12 residues. From germline, CDR1 is SGHTA and CDR2 FQGNSA. V was shortened by 8 bases and J by 11 bases, with 18 bases between the two germline ends. The CDR3 nucleotides are TGTGCCAGCGGGATTTTGTACAATGAGCAGTACTTC. Protein sequence: CASGILYNEQYF.

This sequence joins TRBV20-1 and TRBJ2-1; TRBD2 matches 13 bases. There are 16 residues in the CDR3. CDR1 is DFQATT and CDR2 is SNEGSKA in the germline V gene (reference sequence). V was pared by 6 bases and J by 4 bases, with 9 bases of the junction left unmatched. CDR3 nucleotides: TGCAGTGCGACCGGGACTAGCGGGGCACGGTACAATGAGCAGTTCTTC. It codes for CSATGTSGARYNEQFF.

This clonotype was observed a few times. The rearrangement joins TRBV6-1 to TRBJ2-3; no reliable D call. Germline CDR1 is MNHNS and CDR2 is SASEGT. The V gene lost 7 bases and the J gene lost 0 bases, with 14 bases spanning the gap. The CDR3 totals 15 residues. The CDR3 DNA sequence: TGTGCCAGCAACCTCTACTTAACTAGCACAGATACGCAGTATTTT. Its protein is CASNLYLTSTDTQYF.

This clonotype was counted between two and nine times. The V call is TRBV20-1, the J call TRBJ2-1, with 11 nucleotides matching TRBD2. Germline values: CDR1 DFQATT, CDR2 SNEGSKA (reference sequence). This CDR3 is built from 14 residues. Written as DNA, the CDR3 is TGCACCCCGGGTAGGGGACTAGCGGACAATGAGCAGTTCTTC. Its translation is CTPGRGLADNEQFF.